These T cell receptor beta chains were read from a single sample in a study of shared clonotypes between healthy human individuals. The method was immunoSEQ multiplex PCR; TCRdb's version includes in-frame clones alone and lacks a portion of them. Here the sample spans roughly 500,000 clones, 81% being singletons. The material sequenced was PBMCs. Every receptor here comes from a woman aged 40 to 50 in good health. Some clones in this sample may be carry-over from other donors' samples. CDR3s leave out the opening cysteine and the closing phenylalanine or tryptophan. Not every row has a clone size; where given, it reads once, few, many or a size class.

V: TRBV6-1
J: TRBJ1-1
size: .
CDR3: ASRPDRGTEAF

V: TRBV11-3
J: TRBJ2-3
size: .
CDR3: ASSRRTGASTDTQY

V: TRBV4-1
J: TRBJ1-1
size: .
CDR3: ASSTRTGGNSGTEAF

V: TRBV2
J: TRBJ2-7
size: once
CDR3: ASSPRQTSYEQY

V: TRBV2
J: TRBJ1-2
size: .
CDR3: ASSELVPLGYT

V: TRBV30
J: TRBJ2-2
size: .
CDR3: AWGNTGELF

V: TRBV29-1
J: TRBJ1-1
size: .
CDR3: SVGPQNTEAF

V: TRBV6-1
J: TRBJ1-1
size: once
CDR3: ASRTDRDTEAF

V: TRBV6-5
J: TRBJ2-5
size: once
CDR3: ASTQEAQETQY

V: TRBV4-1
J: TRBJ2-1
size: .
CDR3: ASSQASTTDEQF

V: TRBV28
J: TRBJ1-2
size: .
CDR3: ASTPRGQGWTRGYT

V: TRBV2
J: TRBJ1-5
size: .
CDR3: ASSTGWRNQPQH

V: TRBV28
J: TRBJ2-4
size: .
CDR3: ASREGQAQNIQY

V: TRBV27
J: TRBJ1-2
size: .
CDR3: ASRREGLGYGYT

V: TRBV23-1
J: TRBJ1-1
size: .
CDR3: ASSQSRSDTGSTEAF

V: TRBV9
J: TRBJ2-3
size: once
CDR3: ASSVLPGGTDTQY

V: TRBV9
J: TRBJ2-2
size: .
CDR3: ASSVAGGQDTGELF

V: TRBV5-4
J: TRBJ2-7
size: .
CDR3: ASSFAGGSEQY

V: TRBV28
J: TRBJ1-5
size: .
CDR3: ASSFFDARQPQH

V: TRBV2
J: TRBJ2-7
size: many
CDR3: ASKSRDASAEQY

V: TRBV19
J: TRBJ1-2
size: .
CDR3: AASKGHRAQIDYGYT

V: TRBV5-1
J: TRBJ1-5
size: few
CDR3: ASSPEGTNQPQH

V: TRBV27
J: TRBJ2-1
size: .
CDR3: ASSFAGLYNEQF

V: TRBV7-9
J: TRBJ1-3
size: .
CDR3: ASSFPGRSGNTIY

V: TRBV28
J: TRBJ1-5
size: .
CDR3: ASSFPGTGGDQPQH

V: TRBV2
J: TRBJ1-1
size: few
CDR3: ASTPWGNTEAF

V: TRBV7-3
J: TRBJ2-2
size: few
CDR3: ASSFSLAQANTGELF

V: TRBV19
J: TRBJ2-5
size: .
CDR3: ASREILQETQY

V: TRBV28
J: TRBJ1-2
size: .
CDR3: ASNLVNYGYT

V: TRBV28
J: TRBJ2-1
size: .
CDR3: ASSFGTTVYNEQF

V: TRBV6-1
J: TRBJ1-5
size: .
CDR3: ASRGTGSRQPQH

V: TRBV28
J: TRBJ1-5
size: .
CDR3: ASSNYRGDRNQPQH

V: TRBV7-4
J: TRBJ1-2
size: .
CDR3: ASSFWTDYGYT

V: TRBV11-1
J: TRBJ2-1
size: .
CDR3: ASSLWTRSSYNEQF

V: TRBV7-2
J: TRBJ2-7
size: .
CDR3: ASSSTSYEQY

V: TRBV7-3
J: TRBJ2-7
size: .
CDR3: ASSPQGGDYEQY

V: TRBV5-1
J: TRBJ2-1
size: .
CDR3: ASSLEGGRGDEQF

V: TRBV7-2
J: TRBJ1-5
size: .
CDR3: ASSASNQPQH

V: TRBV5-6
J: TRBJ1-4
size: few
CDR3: ASSLALNEKLF

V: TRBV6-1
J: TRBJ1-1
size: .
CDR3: ASSAHRESAEAF

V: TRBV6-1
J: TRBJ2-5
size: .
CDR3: ASTRQGRRETQY

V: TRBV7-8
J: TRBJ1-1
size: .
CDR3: ASSLGPAGTEAF